Listed below are T cell receptor beta chains from one sample, sequenced in a study of T-cell memory formation after mild COVID-19. TCRdb itself ran the 5' RACE reads through MiXCR, one entry per CDR3 protein. The table has 70,000 to 100,000 distinct CDR3 sequences, roughly 16% seen once. Sequencing was done on a sample of PBMCs or a T cell subset sorted from them (not recorded which). The receptors originated from a man younger than 30 who had mild COVID-19 (a few samples of this study predate the infection). Cell type and time point are not known. CDR3s include the opening cysteine and the closing phenylalanine or tryptophan. The D gene is left open where the match is weak. Some rows have no size entry. The others give once, few or many, or a class for an expanded clone.

. . TRBJ1-2 TRBV25-1 CASSVGAKGYTF TGTGCCAGCAGTGTGGGGGCGAAGGGCTACACCTTC
. many TRBJ1-5 TRBV4-1 CASSQTAGLFNQPQHF TGCGCCAGCAGCCAAACGGCAGGGCTATTCAATCAGCCCCAGCATTTT
. . TRBJ1-1 TRBV6-6 CASTRDGVIAFF TGTGCCAGCACTAGGGACGGAGTAATAGCTTTCTTT
TRBD2 . TRBJ2-5 TRBV25-1 CASSAPGTSIVGAETQYF TGTGCCAGCAGTGCCCCCGGGACTAGTATCGTAGGTGCGGAGACCCAGTACTTC
. . TRBJ2-3 TRBV5-1 CASSPGLGWRADTQYF TGCGCCAGCAGCCCTGGTTTAGGGTGGAGGGCAGATACGCAGTATTTT
TRBD1 . TRBJ2-7 TRBV5-1 CASSTGTGAYEQYF TGCGCCAGCAGCACCGGGACAGGGGCCTACGAGCAGTACTTC
. few TRBJ2-1 TRBV27 CASSPQGGRGAHNEQFF TGTGCCAGCAGTCCCCAGGGGGGGCGGGGGGCACACAATGAGCAGTTCTTC
. . TRBJ2-7 TRBV4-1 CASSQVRESYEQYF TGCGCCAGCAGCCAAGTGAGGGAATCCTACGAGCAGTACTTC
. few TRBJ1-1 TRBV4-2 CASSQARVNTEAFF TGTGCCAGCAGCCAAGCGCGGGTGAACACTGAAGCTTTCTTT
TRBD2 few TRBJ2-3 TRBV5-1 CASSFILAGTSSTDTQYF TGCGCCAGCAGCTTCATACTAGCGGGGACCTCTAGCACAGATACGCAGTATTTT
TRBD1 few TRBJ2-3 TRBV30 CAWSRGNTDTQYF TGTGCCTGGTCCAGGGGGAACACAGATACGCAGTATTTT
. few TRBJ2-3 TRBV30 CAWATRGTPSTDTQYF TGTGCCTGGGCGACTAGAGGGACCCCTAGCACAGATACGCAGTATTTT
. . TRBJ2-1 TRBV7-6 CASSYRYNEQFF TGTGCCAGCAGCTACAGGTACAATGAGCAGTTCTTC
. . TRBJ2-2 TRBV7-9 CASSFTVTGELFF TGTGCTAGCAGCTTCACAGTCACCGGGGAGCTGTTTTTT
. . TRBJ1-1 TRBV6-2/TRBV6-3 CASSYSTAAGHRDEAFF TGTGCCAGCAGTTACTCGACGGCGGCAGGGCACAGGGATGAAGCTTTCTTT
. . TRBJ2-3 TRBV4-1 CASSQDPAPSTDTQYF TGCGCCAGCAGCCAAGATCCTGCGCCTAGCACAGATACGCAGTATTTT
. . TRBJ2-6 TRBV4-1 CASSQRDSPNSGANVLTF TGCGCCAGCAGCCAGCGGGACAGCCCAAACTCTGGGGCCAACGTCCTGACTTTC
TRBD1 few TRBJ1-1 TRBV7-9 CASSSRDRGPEAFF TGTGCCAGCAGCTCGCGGGACAGGGGACCTGAAGCTTTCTTT
TRBD1 few TRBJ2-3 TRBV4-1 CASSLPRDRGTDTQYF TGCGCCAGCAGCCTCCCGAGGGACAGGGGGACAGATACGCAGTATTTT
TRBD1 . TRBJ1-6 TRBV11-2 CASSPGRDRGSPLHF TGTGCCAGCAGCCCAGGCCGGGACAGGGGTTCACCCCTCCACTTT
. . TRBJ2-3 TRBV9 CASDDGVTDTQYF TGTGCCAGCGACGATGGTGTGACAGATACGCAGTATTTT
TRBD1 . TRBJ1-2 TRBV6-2/TRBV6-3 CASSTGDYGYTF TGTGCCAGCAGTACAGGGGACTATGGCTACACCTTC
. few TRBJ1-6 TRBV11-2 CASSAPLRALHF TGTGCCAGCAGCGCCCCGCTAAGGGCCCTCCACTTT
. . TRBJ1-5 TRBV12-5 CASGPPGRPNGNQPQHF TGTGCTAGTGGCCCGCCGGGACGTCCAAATGGCAATCAGCCCCAGCATTTT
. few TRBJ1-1 TRBV29-1 CSVSRNTEAFF TGCAGCGTTTCCAGGAACACTGAAGCTTTCTTT
. . TRBJ2-1 TRBV12-3/TRBV12-4 CASSWRTYNEQFF TGTGCCAGCAGTTGGAGGACCTACAATGAGCAGTTCTTC
TRBD2 . TRBJ2-3 TRBV29-1 CSVVPGLNTDTQYF TGCAGCGTCGTTCCGGGACTAAACACAGATACGCAGTATTTT
TRBD2 . TRBJ2-1 TRBV4-2 CASSQPGLALDEQFF TGTGCCAGCAGCCAACCGGGACTAGCTCTCGACGAGCAGTTCTTC
. . TRBJ2-5 TRBV4-3 CASSQEEYGGYKTQYF TGCGCCAGCAGCCAAGAAGAGTACGGAGGGTACAAGACCCAGTACTTC
. . TRBJ2-3 TRBV15 CATSRDEGSDTQYF TGTGCCACCAGCAGAGATGAAGGGTCAGATACGCAGTATTTT
. . TRBJ1-2 TRBV6-5 CASSYQGLSGYTF TGTGCCAGCAGTTATCAGGGGTTGAGTGGCTACACCTTC
TRBD2 . TRBJ2-5 TRBV12-3/TRBV12-4 CASSPGLSGGGIETQYF TGTGCCAGCAGCCCCGGACTGAGCGGGGGGGGCATAGAGACCCAGTACTTC
TRBD2 few TRBJ2-5 TRBV11-2 CASSLQTSGVFQETQYF TGTGCCAGCAGCCTTCAGACTAGCGGGGTCTTCCAAGAGACCCAGTACTTC
. . TRBJ2-1 TRBV19 CASSIGGNNEQFF TGTGCCAGTAGTATCGGTGGGAACAATGAGCAGTTCTTC
TRBD2 . TRBJ2-1 TRBV6-5 CASSYTSGVGKQFF TGTGCCAGCAGTTACACTAGCGGGGTAGGAAAGCAGTTCTTC
TRBD2 many TRBJ2-7 TRBV4-3 CASSQEASGVSEQYF TGCGCCAGCAGCCAAGAAGCTAGCGGGGTTTCCGAGCAGTACTTC
. . TRBJ1-6 TRBV6-6 CAAYDRSSYNSPLHF TGTGCCGCCTACGACAGGAGCTCCTATAATTCACCCCTCCACTTT
. few TRBJ2-7 TRBV4-3 CASSQDRTAYEQYF TGCGCCAGCAGCCAAGATAGGACAGCCTACGAGCAGTACTTC
TRBD1 once TRBJ2-2 TRBV28 CASSLILRTGGLGELFF TGTGCCAGCAGTTTGATCCTCAGGACAGGGGGCCTCGGGGAGCTGTTTTTT
. few TRBJ2-7 TRBV12-3/TRBV12-4 CASSFGGDTFYEQYF TGTGCCAGCAGTTTCGGGGGAGACACGTTCTACGAGCAGTACTTC
TRBD2 few TRBJ2-7 TRBV4-1 CASSQPGLTSSYEQYF TGCGCCAGCAGCCAACCGGGACTAACAAGCTCCTACGAGCAGTACTTC
. . TRBJ2-3 TRBV29-1 CSVDGGSTDTQYF TGCAGCGTTGACGGCGGTTCCACAGATACGCAGTATTTT
. . TRBJ2-7 TRBV4-1 CASSQGRGPSSYEQYF TGCGCCAGCAGCCAGGGGCGGGGGCCGAGCTCCTACGAGCAGTACTTC
. few TRBJ1-2 TRBV6-6 CASSYSRGGDNYGYTF TGTGCCAGCAGTTACTCGAGGGGTGGCGATAACTATGGCTACACCTTC
. . TRBJ1-4 TRBV7-2 CASSSTPQLLGRFNEKLFF TGTGCCAGCAGCTCCACCCCTCAGCTCCTCGGCAGGTTCAATGAAAAACTGTTTTTT
. . TRBJ2-1 TRBV30 CAWSGYNEQFF TGTGCCTGGAGCGGCTACAATGAGCAGTTCTTC